This TCR beta chain was captured by sequencing in a study of response to subunit inactivated influenza vaccine. V lost 8 bases and J lost 16, with 24 bases in between. Per germline, CDR1 MNHNS and CDR2 SASEGT. This CDR3 contains 13 residues. Each CDR3 protein is one row after TCRdb ran MiXCR on the RT-PCR reads. The table lists under 550,000 distinct CDR3 sequences, 7.2% of them singletons. This rearrangement joins TRBV6-1 to TRBJ2-1, with D tentatively TRBD2 (6 bases). The source was PBMCs from blood, collected around 2 years after vaccination. The receptor was isolated from a man aged 45 to 70 who received an inactivated influenza vaccine. The CDR3 loop reads CASSSTSYGITFF. The CDR3 nucleotides read TGTGCCAGCTCCTCGACTAGTTATGGTATCACATTCTTC.